The source of this TCR beta chain is a study of blood T cell repertoires in COVID-19. At the level of the study: Specimens from acute and convalescent COVID-19 originated in the United States, Italy and Spain. Sample material is recorded as cDNA or gDNA derived from T cells, B-cell-depleted T cells, or PBMCs.

V gave up 10 bases and J gave up 1 base, with 14 bases separating them. Germline V gives CDR1 ENHRY, CDR2 SYGVKD. The CDR3 extends over 13 amino acids. Source study methods: The authors estimated nucleated cell counts from reference gene primer amplification. Here immunoSEQ multiplex PCR was the method, and the copy in TCRdb shows in-frame clones only, minus some. V and J calls and clone size are those listed in that table; D and trimming were worked out from the DNA. The sample yields under 300,000 clones, roughly 84% seen once. The receptor was isolated from a middle-aged man who had recovered from COVID-19. The sequencing input was peripheral blood. This chain connects TRBV10-3 to TRBJ2-7, with D hard to call. In DNA, the CDR3 is TGTGCCACCTGCTACCGAGAATCCTACGAGCAGTACTTC. Its protein product is CATCYRESYEQYF.